The rows below give T cell receptor beta chains drawn from one sample of a study of T cell responses to AZD1222 COVID-19 vaccine. Libraries were prepared by immunoSEQ multiplex PCR; TCRdb keeps only in-frame clonotypes and omits some of them. Here the sample spans over 150,000 clones, about nine tenths being singletons. Material: peripheral blood, obtained on day 0 of AZD1222 vaccination. The receptors shown here come from an adult in good health. CDR3s include the opening cysteine and the closing phenylalanine or tryptophan. D genes are given only for firm matches. Where a row states a size, it is once, few, many or the class of an expanded clone; other rows omit it.

CDR3aa: CASSEAHNYGYTF
CDR3nt: TGCGCCAGCAGCGAGGCACATAACTATGGCTACACCTTC
d_gene: -
v_gene: TRBV5-1
j_gene: TRBJ1-2
abundance: -

CDR3aa: CASSVDGRMGGYTF
CDR3nt: TGTGCCAGCAGCGTTGACGGTAGAATGGGTGGCTACACCTTC
d_gene: -
v_gene: TRBV5-6
j_gene: TRBJ1-2
abundance: -

CDR3aa: CASSRGKDTQYF
CDR3nt: TGTGCCAGCAGCCGGGGGAAAGATACGCAGTATTTT
d_gene: -
v_gene: TRBV3-1/TRBV3-2
j_gene: TRBJ2-3
abundance: -

CDR3aa: CASSLRGYSRSGAFF
CDR3nt: TGTGCCAGCAGCTTGAGGGGTTACAGCCGGTCGGGAGCTTTCTTT
d_gene: -
v_gene: TRBV5-4
j_gene: TRBJ1-1
abundance: -

CDR3aa: CASSPPTGGYEQFF
CDR3nt: TGTGCCAGCTCACCACCGACAGGGGGCTATGAGCAGTTCTTC
d_gene: TRBD1
v_gene: TRBV18
j_gene: TRBJ2-1
abundance: -

CDR3aa: CASSDDRGLTEAFF
CDR3nt: TGTGCCAGCAGCGACGACAGGGGACTCACTGAAGCTTTCTTT
d_gene: TRBD1
v_gene: TRBV25-1
j_gene: TRBJ1-1
abundance: -

CDR3aa: CASSDRVAQPQHF
CDR3nt: TGTGCCAGTAGTGACAGGGTGGCTCAGCCCCAGCATTTT
d_gene: TRBD1
v_gene: TRBV19
j_gene: TRBJ1-5
abundance: -

CDR3aa: CASREGVYEQYF
CDR3nt: TGTGCCAGCAGAGAGGGCGTCTACGAGCAGTACTTC
d_gene: -
v_gene: TRBV12-3/TRBV12-4
j_gene: TRBJ2-7
abundance: -

CDR3aa: CASSPFVWGRGDGNTIYF
CDR3nt: TGTGCCAGCTCACCATTCGTTTGGGGCCGCGGCGATGGAAACACCATATATTTT
d_gene: -
v_gene: TRBV18
j_gene: TRBJ1-3
abundance: -

CDR3aa: CASSGGIGVSGYTF
CDR3nt: TGCGCCAGCAGTGGAGGAATTGGGGTCTCTGGCTACACCTTC
d_gene: -
v_gene: TRBV10-2
j_gene: TRBJ1-2
abundance: -

CDR3aa: CASSPRDRGPPDTQYF
CDR3nt: TGCGCCAGCAGCCCCCGGGACAGGGGGCCCCCAGATACGCAGTATTTT
d_gene: TRBD1
v_gene: TRBV5-1
j_gene: TRBJ2-3
abundance: -

CDR3aa: CASSETGWSPGYGYTF
CDR3nt: TGTGCCAGTAGTGAGACAGGGTGGTCTCCAGGATATGGCTACACCTTC
d_gene: TRBD1
v_gene: TRBV19
j_gene: TRBJ1-2
abundance: -

CDR3aa: CASSQEPRSYGYTF
CDR3nt: TGCGCCAGCAGCCAAGAGCCCAGATCGTATGGCTACACCTTC
d_gene: -
v_gene: TRBV4-3
j_gene: TRBJ1-2
abundance: once

CDR3aa: CASATAVGLNTEAFF
CDR3nt: TGTGCCAGCGCCACAGCGGTCGGACTGAACACTGAAGCTTTCTTT
d_gene: -
v_gene: TRBV27
j_gene: TRBJ1-1
abundance: -

CDR3aa: CASSLVSSYEQYF
CDR3nt: TGTGCCAGCAGCTTGGTATCCTCCTACGAGCAGTACTTC
d_gene: -
v_gene: TRBV5-5
j_gene: TRBJ2-7
abundance: -

CDR3aa: CASSSLDRYTGELFF
CDR3nt: TGTGCCAGCAGCTCCCTTGACAGATACACCGGGGAGCTGTTTTTT
d_gene: -
v_gene: TRBV9
j_gene: TRBJ2-2
abundance: once

CDR3aa: CASSRAGPNEKLFF
CDR3nt: TGTGCCAGTAGTCGCGCAGGCCCTAATGAAAAACTGTTTTTT
d_gene: -
v_gene: TRBV19
j_gene: TRBJ1-4
abundance: -

CDR3aa: CATSSREYSNQPQHF
CDR3nt: TGTGCCACTTCGTCCCGGGAGTATAGCAATCAGCCCCAGCATTTT
d_gene: -
v_gene: TRBV11-1
j_gene: TRBJ1-5
abundance: -

CDR3aa: CASSPPSGRGYNEQFF
CDR3nt: TGTGCCAGCAGTCCTCCCAGCGGGAGAGGGTATAATGAGCAGTTCTTC
d_gene: TRBD2
v_gene: TRBV27
j_gene: TRBJ2-1
abundance: -

CDR3aa: CAWSHRQGRHYGYTF
CDR3nt: TGTGCCTGGAGTCACCGACAGGGGCGACACTATGGCTACACCTTC
d_gene: TRBD1
v_gene: TRBV30
j_gene: TRBJ1-2
abundance: once

CDR3aa: CASSFNVNQPQHF
CDR3nt: TGTGCCAGCAGCTTTAACGTCAATCAGCCCCAGCATTTT
d_gene: -
v_gene: TRBV7-3
j_gene: TRBJ1-5
abundance: -

CDR3aa: CASSPSRQGMYGYTF
CDR3nt: TGCGCCAGCAGTCCTTCCCGACAGGGAATGTACGGCTACACCTTC
d_gene: TRBD1
v_gene: TRBV10-2
j_gene: TRBJ1-2
abundance: -

CDR3aa: CASSPGTDERETQYF
CDR3nt: TGCGCCAGCAGCCCCGGGACAGACGAGAGGGAGACCCAGTACTTC
d_gene: TRBD1
v_gene: TRBV5-1
j_gene: TRBJ2-5
abundance: -

CDR3aa: CASRQESNQPQHF
CDR3nt: TGCGCCAGCAGGCAGGAAAGCAATCAGCCCCAGCATTTT
d_gene: -
v_gene: TRBV10-2
j_gene: TRBJ1-5
abundance: -

CDR3aa: CASSQVNAAYGYTF
CDR3nt: TGTGCCAGCAGCCAAGTCAACGCGGCCTATGGCTACACCTTC
d_gene: -
v_gene: TRBV3-1/TRBV3-2
j_gene: TRBJ1-2
abundance: -

CDR3aa: CASSLAVGAVTEAFF
CDR3nt: TGTGCCAGCAGCTTGGCGGTGGGGGCGGTCACTGAAGCTTTCTTT
d_gene: -
v_gene: TRBV5-8
j_gene: TRBJ1-1
abundance: -

CDR3aa: CASRHTGELFF
CDR3nt: TGTGCCAGCAGACACACCGGGGAGCTGTTTTTT
d_gene: -
v_gene: TRBV21-1
j_gene: TRBJ2-2
abundance: -

CDR3aa: CASAGGQGYQPQHF
CDR3nt: TGTGCCTCGGCCGGGGGACAGGGTTATCAGCCCCAGCATTTT
d_gene: TRBD1
v_gene: TRBV10-3
j_gene: TRBJ1-5
abundance: -

CDR3aa: CASSVAEYNSPLHF
CDR3nt: TGTGCCAGCTCGGTGGCAGAGTATAATTCACCCCTCCACTTT
d_gene: -
v_gene: TRBV6-4
j_gene: TRBJ1-6
abundance: -

CDR3aa: CASSSRTRTRDEQFF
CDR3nt: TGTGCCAGCAGTTCCCGGACACGAACTCGGGATGAGCAGTTCTTC
d_gene: -
v_gene: TRBV27
j_gene: TRBJ2-1
abundance: few

CDR3aa: CASSVYRGGIDNYGYTF
CDR3nt: TGTGCCAGCAGCGTCTACAGAGGGGGCATAGATAACTATGGCTACACCTTT
d_gene: TRBD1
v_gene: TRBV5-6
j_gene: TRBJ1-2
abundance: -

CDR3aa: CASSPSPSAYTF
CDR3nt: TGTGCCAGCAGTCCCTCACCGAGTGCCTACACCTTC
d_gene: -
v_gene: TRBV6-2/TRBV6-3
j_gene: TRBJ1-2
abundance: -

CDR3aa: CASSMALFTDTQYF
CDR3nt: TGTGCCAGTAGTATGGCCCTATTCACAGATACGCAGTATTTT
d_gene: -
v_gene: TRBV19
j_gene: TRBJ2-3
abundance: -

CDR3aa: CASEWSSYNSPLHF
CDR3nt: TGTGCCAGCGAGTGGAGCTCCTATAATTCACCCCTCCACTTT
d_gene: -
v_gene: TRBV5-8
j_gene: TRBJ1-6
abundance: few

CDR3aa: CASSLPRDRVAKNIQYF
CDR3nt: TGTGCCAGCAGTTTACCCCGGGACAGGGTTGCCAAAAACATTCAGTACTTC
d_gene: TRBD1
v_gene: TRBV2
j_gene: TRBJ2-4
abundance: -

CDR3aa: CAIKGLAKNTGELFF
CDR3nt: TGTGCCATCAAAGGACTAGCGAAGAACACCGGGGAGCTGTTTTTT
d_gene: TRBD2
v_gene: TRBV10-3
j_gene: TRBJ2-2
abundance: -

CDR3aa: CASSLGESGYTF
CDR3nt: TGTGCCAGCAGCTTGGGGGAAAGCGGCTACACCTTC
d_gene: -
v_gene: TRBV5-6
j_gene: TRBJ1-2
abundance: -

CDR3aa: CASSQEVSRGYANTGELFF
CDR3nt: TGCGCCAGCAGCCAAGAAGTGAGCAGGGGTTACGCGAACACCGGGGAGCTGTTTTTT
d_gene: -
v_gene: TRBV4-3
j_gene: TRBJ2-2
abundance: -

CDR3aa: CASSPSTAEAFF
CDR3nt: TGTGCCAGCTCACCCTCTACGGCTGAAGCTTTCTTT
d_gene: -
v_gene: TRBV18
j_gene: TRBJ1-1
abundance: few

CDR3aa: CASSDDHSEPVYGYTF
CDR3nt: TGTGCCAGCAGTGACGATCATTCGGAGCCTGTCTATGGCTACACCTTC
d_gene: -
v_gene: TRBV25-1
j_gene: TRBJ1-2
abundance: -

CDR3aa: CASSSGTGATQYF
CDR3nt: TGTGCCAGCAGCTCCGGGACAGGGGCGACCCAGTACTTC
d_gene: TRBD1
v_gene: TRBV12-3/TRBV12-4
j_gene: TRBJ2-5
abundance: -

CDR3aa: CASKQTYSNQPQHF
CDR3nt: TGTGCCAGCAAACAAACCTATAGCAATCAGCCCCAGCATTTT
d_gene: -
v_gene: TRBV2
j_gene: TRBJ1-5
abundance: -

CDR3aa: CASSPSSTDSYYGYTF
CDR3nt: TGCGCCAGCAGCCCCTCATCAACGGACAGTTACTATGGCTACACCTTC
d_gene: -
v_gene: TRBV4-1
j_gene: TRBJ1-2
abundance: -

CDR3aa: CAIRDSSTTEAFF
CDR3nt: TGTGCCATCCGGGACAGCTCAACCACTGAAGCTTTCTTT
d_gene: TRBD1
v_gene: TRBV10-3
j_gene: TRBJ1-1
abundance: -

CDR3aa: CASSQVAGGAEAFF
CDR3nt: TGTGCCAGCAGCCAAGTGGCAGGAGGGGCTGAAGCTTTCTTT
d_gene: -
v_gene: TRBV3-1/TRBV3-2
j_gene: TRBJ1-1
abundance: -

CDR3aa: CASAQTAGELFF
CDR3nt: TGTGCCAGCGCTCAAACAGCCGGGGAGCTGTTTTTT
d_gene: -
v_gene: TRBV27
j_gene: TRBJ2-2
abundance: once

CDR3aa: CATRYGGNTEAFF
CDR3nt: TGTGCCACCAGGTATGGGGGGAACACTGAAGCTTTCTTT
d_gene: -
v_gene: TRBV24-1
j_gene: TRBJ1-1
abundance: once

CDR3aa: CASSFWVSPNYGYTF
CDR3nt: TGTGCCAGCAGCTTTTGGGTCTCTCCTAACTATGGCTACACCTTC
d_gene: -
v_gene: TRBV7-9
j_gene: TRBJ1-2
abundance: -